This TCR beta chain was profiled in a study of blood T cell repertoires in COVID-19. The overall study: The United States, Italy and Spain supplied acute and convalescent COVID-19 samples.

CDR1 is MNHEY, CDR2 SMNVEV, per germline (reference sequence). CDR3 length: 16 amino acids. The V and J ends lost 6 bases and 3 bases, in that order; junction bases with no gene match: 12. Participants' own reports of clinical history determined their cohort assignment. Repertoires were generated with immunoSEQ multiplex PCR, while TCRdb's copy carries only in-frame clones and drops some. This sample has approximately 350,000 clones, with roughly nine tenths found just once. The sequencing input was PBMCs or T cells enriched from blood (not recorded which). This chain links TRBV27 with TRBJ1-1; TRBD1 aligns across 8 bases. This TCR derives from a man aged 18 to 29 who had recovered from COVID-19. The DNA for the CDR3 is TGTGCCAGCAGACTATACACGACAGGGGCGCACACTGAAGCTTTCTTT. Its protein product is CASRLYTTGAHTEAFF.